Listed below are T cell receptor beta chains from one sample, sequenced in a study of cytomegalovirus exposure and HLA in healthy donors. Sequencing was performed with immunoSEQ multiplex PCR; in TCRdb, only in-frame clones are kept and a portion is missing. The table includes around 180,000 clones, around 79% detected once. Sequencing was performed on PBMCs. The origin of the receptors is a woman in her forties or fifties in good health and CMV-seronegative. Each CDR3 is given with its conserved first and last residue. D genes are given only for firm matches. Size values are once, few and many counts, or a class for expanded clones, and some rows have none.

j_gene: TRBJ2-2
abundance: NA
v_gene: TRBV28
d_gene: TRBD1
CDR3nt: TGTGCCAGCAGCAACCAGGGGGCCGGGGAGCTGTTTTTT
CDR3aa: CASSNQGAGELFF

j_gene: TRBJ2-3
abundance: once
v_gene: TRBV29-1
d_gene: TRBD2
CDR3nt: TGCAGCGTTGACCATAGCGGGGATACGCAGTATTTT
CDR3aa: CSVDHSGDTQYF

j_gene: TRBJ1-1
abundance: few
v_gene: TRBV6-6
d_gene: NA
CDR3nt: TGTGCCAGCAGCAGTAAACAGACAGAGATGAACACTGAAGCTTTCTTT
CDR3aa: CASSSKQTEMNTEAFF

j_gene: TRBJ1-1
abundance: NA
v_gene: TRBV6-5
d_gene: TRBD1
CDR3nt: TGTGCCAGCAGCCCAGGGGGCCGTGTAAACACTGAAGCTTTCTTT
CDR3aa: CASSPGGRVNTEAFF

j_gene: TRBJ1-4
abundance: NA
v_gene: TRBV18
d_gene: TRBD1
CDR3nt: TGTGCCAGCTCGCCTGTACAGGGGGGTAATGAAAAACTGTTTTTT
CDR3aa: CASSPVQGGNEKLFF

j_gene: TRBJ1-1
abundance: NA
v_gene: TRBV11-1
d_gene: NA
CDR3nt: TGTGCCAGCAGCTTAAGTCGACAGCCGAACACTGAAGCTTTCTTT
CDR3aa: CASSLSRQPNTEAFF

j_gene: TRBJ2-7
abundance: NA
v_gene: TRBV29-1
d_gene: NA
CDR3nt: TGCAGCGTTGAAGATGGGGGAGGCGAGCAGTACTTC
CDR3aa: CSVEDGGGEQYF

j_gene: TRBJ1-1
abundance: NA
v_gene: TRBV5-1
d_gene: NA
CDR3nt: TGCGCCAGCAGCTTGGACCCAGGGGTGACTGAAGCTTTCTTT
CDR3aa: CASSLDPGVTEAFF

j_gene: TRBJ1-4
abundance: NA
v_gene: TRBV5-8
d_gene: NA
CDR3nt: TGTGCCAGCAGCTTGGCCGTGGAGACTTCTAATGAAAAACTGTTTTTT
CDR3aa: CASSLAVETSNEKLFF

j_gene: TRBJ1-1
abundance: NA
v_gene: TRBV7-3
d_gene: TRBD1
CDR3nt: TGTGCCAGCAGCTTAAGGGGGTCAGGGGGGAACACTGAAGCTTTCTTT
CDR3aa: CASSLRGSGGNTEAFF

j_gene: TRBJ1-1
abundance: NA
v_gene: TRBV9
d_gene: NA
CDR3nt: TGTGCCAGCAGCTATAACAGCGGGAGGAACACTGAAGCTTTCTTT
CDR3aa: CASSYNSGRNTEAFF

j_gene: TRBJ1-2
abundance: NA
v_gene: TRBV5-4
d_gene: TRBD1
CDR3nt: TGTGCCAGCAGCTTGGCTGGACAGGTCTATGGCTACACCTTC
CDR3aa: CASSLAGQVYGYTF

j_gene: TRBJ2-3
abundance: NA
v_gene: TRBV9
d_gene: NA
CDR3nt: TGTGCCAGCAGCTACGGCGGGGAGACAGATACGCAGTATTTT
CDR3aa: CASSYGGETDTQYF

j_gene: TRBJ2-3
abundance: NA
v_gene: TRBV4-2
d_gene: TRBD2
CDR3nt: TGTGCCAGCAGCCAAGGGACTAGCGGAAACACAGATACGCAGTATTTT
CDR3aa: CASSQGTSGNTDTQYF

j_gene: TRBJ1-6
abundance: NA
v_gene: TRBV2
d_gene: TRBD1
CDR3nt: TGTGCCAGCAAAGACAGGGAGAATTCACCCCTCCACTTT
CDR3aa: CASKDRENSPLHF

j_gene: TRBJ2-1
abundance: NA
v_gene: TRBV11-2
d_gene: NA
CDR3nt: TGTGCCAGCAGCTTATCAGGATCCTACAATGAGCAGTTCTTC
CDR3aa: CASSLSGSYNEQFF

j_gene: TRBJ2-7
abundance: NA
v_gene: TRBV19
d_gene: NA
CDR3nt: TGTGCCAGTAGTATGCAGGAGCGGGCTGTTAAATACTACGAGCAGTACTTC
CDR3aa: CASSMQERAVKYYEQYF

j_gene: TRBJ2-5
abundance: NA
v_gene: TRBV6-1
d_gene: TRBD2
CDR3nt: TGTGCCACGGGTGGGATAGCGGGGGACCGTTCGGCCCAGTACTTC
CDR3aa: CATGGIAGDRSAQYF

j_gene: TRBJ2-1
abundance: NA
v_gene: TRBV2
d_gene: NA
CDR3nt: TGTGCCAGCAGTGAAGAGAACGGGAGTTACGGTGAGCAGTTCTTC
CDR3aa: CASSEENGSYGEQFF

j_gene: TRBJ1-1
abundance: few
v_gene: TRBV29-1
d_gene: NA
CDR3nt: TGCAGCGTTGATAGCGGACGGATGAGAGAAAGTGAAGCTTTCTTT
CDR3aa: CSVDSGRMRESEAFF

j_gene: TRBJ2-1
abundance: NA
v_gene: TRBV6-1
d_gene: TRBD2
CDR3nt: TGTGCCAGTCCAGAAACTAGCGGGGGCTACAATGAGCAGTTCTTC
CDR3aa: CASPETSGGYNEQFF

j_gene: TRBJ2-7
abundance: NA
v_gene: TRBV28
d_gene: NA
CDR3nt: TGTGCCAGCAAGGTGGACAGTGCCTACGAGCAGTACTTC
CDR3aa: CASKVDSAYEQYF

j_gene: TRBJ1-4
abundance: NA
v_gene: TRBV11-2
d_gene: TRBD1
CDR3nt: TGTGCCAGCAGCCTCCGGACAGGGAGGGTCGAAAAACTGTTTTTT
CDR3aa: CASSLRTGRVEKLFF

j_gene: TRBJ1-1
abundance: NA
v_gene: TRBV14
d_gene: NA
CDR3nt: TGTGCCAGCAGCCAAGAGAGGGTACAGGGTCAGGCTTTCTTT
CDR3aa: CASSQERVQGQAFF

j_gene: TRBJ2-7
abundance: NA
v_gene: TRBV9
d_gene: NA
CDR3nt: TGTGCCAGCAGCGTCACCGAGGGAGAGCAGTACTTC
CDR3aa: CASSVTEGEQYF

j_gene: TRBJ2-5
abundance: NA
v_gene: TRBV5-1
d_gene: TRBD2
CDR3nt: TGCGCCAGCAGCCGGACTAGAGGAGAGACCCAGTACTTC
CDR3aa: CASSRTRGETQYF

j_gene: TRBJ2-5
abundance: once
v_gene: TRBV5-1
d_gene: NA
CDR3nt: TGCGCCAGCAGCTTGGACAGTAGACAAGAGACCCAGTACTTC
CDR3aa: CASSLDSRQETQYF

j_gene: TRBJ2-2
abundance: once
v_gene: TRBV5-8
d_gene: TRBD2
CDR3nt: TGTGCCAGCAGCCCGCTAGCGGTGAACGCCGGGGAGCTGTTTTTT
CDR3aa: CASSPLAVNAGELFF

j_gene: TRBJ2-3
abundance: NA
v_gene: TRBV19
d_gene: TRBD1
CDR3nt: TGTGCCAGTAGGAGGGCGGACAGGGCAGTAACAGATACGCAGTATTTT
CDR3aa: CASRRADRAVTDTQYF

j_gene: TRBJ1-2
abundance: NA
v_gene: TRBV7-2
d_gene: NA
CDR3nt: TGTGCCAGCAGCAACTCCCCCGGTTACGGCTACACCTTC
CDR3aa: CASSNSPGYGYTF

j_gene: TRBJ2-3
abundance: NA
v_gene: TRBV6-1
d_gene: TRBD2
CDR3nt: TGTGCCAGCTTGGGACTAGCGGGAGGGCCAGGTACGCAGTATTTT
CDR3aa: CASLGLAGGPGTQYF

j_gene: TRBJ2-4
abundance: once
v_gene: TRBV5-6
d_gene: NA
CDR3nt: TGTGCCAGCAGCTTGACCGGGGGAAACATTCAGTACTTC
CDR3aa: CASSLTGGNIQYF

j_gene: TRBJ2-7
abundance: NA
v_gene: TRBV28
d_gene: TRBD2
CDR3nt: TGTGCCAGCAGTTCCCGGGGAGCGGGAGGGCCGTCGTCCTACGAGCAGTACTTC
CDR3aa: CASSSRGAGGPSSYEQYF

j_gene: TRBJ2-2
abundance: NA
v_gene: TRBV5-1
d_gene: NA
CDR3nt: TGCGCCAGCAGCTTCAACACCGGGACGAACACCGGGGAGCTGTTTTTT
CDR3aa: CASSFNTGTNTGELFF

j_gene: TRBJ2-7
abundance: NA
v_gene: TRBV7-9
d_gene: TRBD1
CDR3nt: TGTGCCAGCAGCTCCCCTGACAGGGATACCTACGAGCAGTACTTC
CDR3aa: CASSSPDRDTYEQYF

j_gene: TRBJ2-2
abundance: NA
v_gene: TRBV4-1
d_gene: NA
CDR3nt: TGCGCCAGCAGCCAAGAAATCCCCGTATTATTCACCGGGGAGCTGTTTTTT
CDR3aa: CASSQEIPVLFTGELFF

j_gene: TRBJ2-2
abundance: NA
v_gene: TRBV25-1
d_gene: NA
CDR3nt: TGTGCCAGCAGTGGGGGCAGCCCTGGGGAGCTGTTTTTT
CDR3aa: CASSGGSPGELFF

j_gene: TRBJ1-5
abundance: NA
v_gene: TRBV7-2
d_gene: NA
CDR3nt: TGTGCCAGCAGCTTAGTGCCACAGGGCAATCAGCCCCAGCATTTT
CDR3aa: CASSLVPQGNQPQHF

j_gene: TRBJ2-4
abundance: NA
v_gene: TRBV7-2
d_gene: TRBD2
CDR3nt: TGTGCCAGCAGCCCAGGGACTAGCGGCGGAATTCAGTACTTC
CDR3aa: CASSPGTSGGIQYF

j_gene: TRBJ1-1
abundance: NA
v_gene: TRBV19
d_gene: NA
CDR3nt: TGTGCCAGTAGTTCCCGCGGCCCGATATATGGAGCTTTCTTT
CDR3aa: CASSSRGPIYGAFF

j_gene: TRBJ1-4
abundance: NA
v_gene: TRBV7-3
d_gene: NA
CDR3nt: TGTGCCAGCAGCTTCGGGATCAATGAAAAACTGTTTTTT
CDR3aa: CASSFGINEKLFF

j_gene: TRBJ1-2
abundance: few
v_gene: TRBV10-3
d_gene: NA
CDR3nt: TGTGCCATCAGTGAGGGGGGGGTTAATGGCTACACCTTC
CDR3aa: CAISEGGVNGYTF

j_gene: TRBJ1-4
abundance: NA
v_gene: TRBV4-3
d_gene: NA
CDR3nt: TGCGCCAGCAGCCAGATTCGACTTAATGAAAAACTGTTTTTT
CDR3aa: CASSQIRLNEKLFF

j_gene: TRBJ2-3
abundance: NA
v_gene: TRBV6-5
d_gene: NA
CDR3nt: TGTGCCAGCAGCCTGGGCTCCCCCACCACAGATACGCAGTATTTT
CDR3aa: CASSLGSPTTDTQYF

j_gene: TRBJ1-4
abundance: NA
v_gene: TRBV4-3
d_gene: NA
CDR3nt: TGCGCCAGCAGCCAAGGGGCGGGGCTCCCTGAAAAACTGTTTTTT
CDR3aa: CASSQGAGLPEKLFF

j_gene: TRBJ1-2
abundance: NA
v_gene: TRBV27
d_gene: NA
CDR3nt: TGTGCCAGCAGTCCAGATTTTAACTATGGCTACACCTTC
CDR3aa: CASSPDFNYGYTF

j_gene: TRBJ2-3
abundance: once
v_gene: TRBV5-1
d_gene: TRBD2
CDR3nt: TGCGCCAGCAGCTTGGCCACTAGCGGAATCACAGATACGCAGTATTTT
CDR3aa: CASSLATSGITDTQYF

j_gene: TRBJ1-5
abundance: NA
v_gene: TRBV5-1
d_gene: TRBD1
CDR3nt: TGCGCCAGCAGCTTCGCAGGGGGCGATCAGCCCCAGCATTTT
CDR3aa: CASSFAGGDQPQHF

j_gene: TRBJ2-5
abundance: NA
v_gene: TRBV27
d_gene: NA
CDR3nt: TGTGCCAGCAGGCCGTGGGGTGAGGGAGAGACCCAGTACTTC
CDR3aa: CASRPWGEGETQYF

j_gene: TRBJ1-6
abundance: NA
v_gene: TRBV28
d_gene: NA
CDR3nt: TGTGCCAGCAGCTCAGGGGACCATAATTCACCCCTCCACTTT
CDR3aa: CASSSGDHNSPLHF

j_gene: TRBJ2-1
abundance: once
v_gene: TRBV5-1
d_gene: TRBD1
CDR3nt: TGCGCCAGCAGCTTGACGAGACAGGGTCTGAATGAGCAGTTCTTC
CDR3aa: CASSLTRQGLNEQFF

j_gene: TRBJ2-1
abundance: NA
v_gene: TRBV7-2
d_gene: NA
CDR3nt: TGTGCCAGCAGCTTATTTGCGGCTTCCTACAATGAGCAGTTCTTC
CDR3aa: CASSLFAASYNEQFF

j_gene: TRBJ1-5
abundance: once
v_gene: TRBV18
d_gene: NA
CDR3nt: TGTGCCAGCTCCTTAGAGAGCGACGGGTACTATAGCAATCAGCCCCAGCATTTT
CDR3aa: CASSLESDGYYSNQPQHF